This TCR beta chain came from a study of regulatory dendritic cells for organ transplantation listed by TCRdb under 2017. Broadly, across the study: TCRbeta repertoires were sequenced from sorted naive and memory CD4+ and CD8+ T cells before and after allostimulation with regulatory or mature dendritic cells.

Beyond this particular receptor, the publication reports: Of the resting subsets, memory CD8+ T cells had the largest number of alloreactive TCR clonotypes. The authors pointed out considerable heterogeneity between individuals in the alloreactive memory CD8+ T cell pool, and only two subjects were sequenced. Highly diverse repertoires were observed in naive CD4+ and CD8+ T cells, whereas lower diversity was observed in memory cells, and the most oligoclonal repertoires were found in memory CD8+ cells. In both subjects, allostimulation led to expansion of memory CD8+ clones, although regulatory dendritic cells appeared to cause more limited expansion than mature dendritic cells did.

A multiplexed two-step PCR with Vbeta-specific forward primers and Jbeta-specific reverse primers was used to amplify the TCRbeta CDR3 regions. Through the immunoSEQ service, the TCRbeta libraries were run on an Illumina instrument for sequencing. In the paper's pipeline: IMGT annotation was used to assign V, D and J genes, and synthetic CDR3 analogues were used to correct counts for multiplex PCR bias. The immunoSEQ Analyzer calculated repertoire clonality as one minus the normalized Shannon entropy. Clonal expansion was defined using Fisher's exact test with Benjamini-Hochberg false discovery rate control and a two-tailed threshold of P<0.01. TCRdb took over this immuneACCESS table, retaining in-frame rearrangements with V and J assigned. Such tables are incomplete; in checked studies, under half of the missing clones stem from an unresolved V gene, and the remainder is unexplained. D and trimming were read from the DNA, whereas the V and J calls and clone size are those reported in that table. This sample holds roughly 28,000 clones; approximately 82% were observed only once. The top ten clones comprise around 0.1% of the sample.

FACS was used to sort naive T cells as CD45RA+ cells and memory T cells as CD45RO+ CD4+ or CD8+ cells. Two healthy control subjects provided the T cells used for TCR sequencing. Unstimulated sorted T cell subsets were used as baseline controls for the mixed lymphocyte reactions. The Qiagen DNeasy Blood & Tissue Kit was used for extraction of genomic DNA. Including cysteine and phenylalanine, the CDR3 has 14 amino acids. The read is trimmed to its CDR3 DNA, 42 bases read in frame from base 1. V and J are trimmed by 2 bases and 4 bases, and the gene matches miss 4 bases of the junction. CDR1 and CDR2 were assigned from the germline V gene as SGHDT and YYEEEE. This clone was observed a handful of times. Its binding antigen is unknown. No quality values exist for individual bases; no much larger clone is one base distant.

This chain is built from TRBV5-6 and TRBJ1-2, with 8 junctional bases fitting TRBD1. The TCR was taken from a human donor in good health. Sequenced input: naive CD4+ T cells from blood. The meaning of the sample's cell subset or site label: CD45RA+ naive T cells. In nucleotides, the sequence is TGTGCCAGCAGCTTACGGACAGGGCCCTATGGCTACACCTTC. The resulting protein is CASSLRTGPYGYTF.